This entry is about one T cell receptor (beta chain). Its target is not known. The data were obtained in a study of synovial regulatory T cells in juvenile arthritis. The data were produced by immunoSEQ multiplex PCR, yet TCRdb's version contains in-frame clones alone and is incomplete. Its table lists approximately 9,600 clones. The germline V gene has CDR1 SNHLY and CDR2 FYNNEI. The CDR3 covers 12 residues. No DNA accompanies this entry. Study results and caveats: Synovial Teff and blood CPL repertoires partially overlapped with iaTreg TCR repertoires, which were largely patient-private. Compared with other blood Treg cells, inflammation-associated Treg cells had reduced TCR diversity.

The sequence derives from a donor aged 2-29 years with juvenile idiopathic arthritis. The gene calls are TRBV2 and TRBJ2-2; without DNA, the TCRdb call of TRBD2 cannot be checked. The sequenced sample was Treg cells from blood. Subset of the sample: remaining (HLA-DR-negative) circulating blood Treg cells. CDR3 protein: CASSWSTGELFF.